This T cell receptor beta chain was recovered during a study of PD-1 blockade in classical Hodgkin lymphoma. Germline V gene lookup returns CDR1 MDHEN and CDR2 SYDVKM. The CDR3 runs 13 residues. Trimming took 5 bases from V and 15 from J; bases not matched to a gene: 13. Study-wide findings and caveats: Those starting nivolumab under 1 year post-ASCT were excluded. By C4D1, diversity of CD4+ TCRs had risen significantly, whereas that of CD8+ TCRs had not. Baseline TCR diversity was reportedly lower in newly diagnosed patients than healthy donors.

Time point indicated: cycle 4 day 1 (C4D1), after five to seven weeks of nivolumab. Following autologous stem cell transplantation, relapse occurred in every patient, and exposure to brentuximab vedotin varied. With regard to this clone: Its specificity is unknown.

Data came from immunoSEQ multiplex PCR; TCRdb stores just in-frame clones and leaves some out. The sample consists of around 20,000 clones, 60% to 80% of them appearing once. The TCR was taken from a human donor with classical Hodgkin lymphoma. Sample: peripheral blood mononuclear cells (PBMCs), taken before the fourth cycle of nivolumab. The V call is TRBV28, the J call TRBJ2-1, with 7 bases matching TRBD2. CDR3: CASSPPTSTEPFF. For the CDR3, the DNA is TGTGCCAGCAGTCCCCCGACTAGCACGGAACCGTTCTTC. Together with reference TRBV28 and TRBJ2-1, the CDR3 gives the full variable domain: DVKVTQSSRYLVKRTGEKVFLECVQDMDHENMFWYRQDPGLGLRLIYFSYDVKMKEKGDIPEGYSVSREKKERFSLILESASTNQTSMYLCASSPPTSTEPFFGPGTRLTVL.